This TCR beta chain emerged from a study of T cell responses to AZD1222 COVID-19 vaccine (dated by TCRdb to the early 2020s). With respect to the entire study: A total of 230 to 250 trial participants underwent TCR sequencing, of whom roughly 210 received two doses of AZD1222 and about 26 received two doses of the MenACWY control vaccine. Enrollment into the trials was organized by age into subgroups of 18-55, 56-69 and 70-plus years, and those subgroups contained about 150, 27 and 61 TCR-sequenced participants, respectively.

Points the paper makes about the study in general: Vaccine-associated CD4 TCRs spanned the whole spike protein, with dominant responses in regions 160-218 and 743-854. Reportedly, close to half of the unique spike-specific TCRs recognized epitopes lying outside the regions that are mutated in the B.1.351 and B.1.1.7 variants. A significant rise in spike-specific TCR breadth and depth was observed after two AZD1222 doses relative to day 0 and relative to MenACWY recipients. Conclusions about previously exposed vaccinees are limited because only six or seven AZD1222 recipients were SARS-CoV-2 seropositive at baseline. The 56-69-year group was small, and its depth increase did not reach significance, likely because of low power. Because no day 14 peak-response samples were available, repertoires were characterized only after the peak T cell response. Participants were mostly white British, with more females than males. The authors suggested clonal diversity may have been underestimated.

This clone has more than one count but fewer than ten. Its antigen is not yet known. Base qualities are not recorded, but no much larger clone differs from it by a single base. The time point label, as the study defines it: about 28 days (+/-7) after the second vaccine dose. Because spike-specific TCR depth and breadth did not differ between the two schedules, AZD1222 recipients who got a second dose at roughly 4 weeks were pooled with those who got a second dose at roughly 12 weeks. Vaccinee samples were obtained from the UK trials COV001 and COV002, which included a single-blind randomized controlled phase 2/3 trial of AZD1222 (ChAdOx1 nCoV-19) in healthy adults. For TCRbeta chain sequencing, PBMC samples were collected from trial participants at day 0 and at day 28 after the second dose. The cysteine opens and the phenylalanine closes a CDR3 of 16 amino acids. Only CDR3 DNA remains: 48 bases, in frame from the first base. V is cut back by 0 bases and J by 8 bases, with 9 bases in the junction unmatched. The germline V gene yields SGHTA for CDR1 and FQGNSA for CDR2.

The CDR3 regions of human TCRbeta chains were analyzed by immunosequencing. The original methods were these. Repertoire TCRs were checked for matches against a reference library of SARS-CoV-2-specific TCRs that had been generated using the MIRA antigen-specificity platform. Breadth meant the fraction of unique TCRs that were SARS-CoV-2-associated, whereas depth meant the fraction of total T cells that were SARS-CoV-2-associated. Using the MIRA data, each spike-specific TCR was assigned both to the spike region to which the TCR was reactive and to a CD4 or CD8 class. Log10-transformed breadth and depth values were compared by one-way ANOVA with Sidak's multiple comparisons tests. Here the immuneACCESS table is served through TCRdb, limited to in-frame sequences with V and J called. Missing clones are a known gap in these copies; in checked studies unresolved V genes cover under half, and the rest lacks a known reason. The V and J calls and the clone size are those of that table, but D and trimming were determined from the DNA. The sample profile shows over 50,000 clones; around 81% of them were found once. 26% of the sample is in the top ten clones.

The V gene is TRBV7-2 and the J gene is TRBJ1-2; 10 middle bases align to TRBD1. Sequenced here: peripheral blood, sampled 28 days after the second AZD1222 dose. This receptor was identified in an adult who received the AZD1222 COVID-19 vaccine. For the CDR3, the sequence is CASSLAARQGAGGYTF. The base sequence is TGTGCCAGCAGCTTAGCGGCGAGACAGGGGGCGGGCGGCTACACCTTC.